Following are 28 T cell receptor beta chains from one sample sequenced in a study of OX40 agonist ivuxolimab in advanced cancers. Method: immunoSEQ multiplex PCR; TCRdb's copy keeps in-frame clones and lacks some. The top ten hold approximately 0.91% of the sample, which has around 77,000 clones, 85% to 90% seen once. The sample consisted of CD4+ or CD8+ T cells sorted from blood, taken in a trial of the OX40 agonist ivuxolimab. Receptors were obtained from an adult with an advanced solid tumor such as melanoma, head and neck, liver or kidney cancer.

The gene calls are TRBV7-2 and TRBJ1-4; 7 positions match TRBD1. The V gene end was trimmed by 5 bases and the J gene end by 0 bases; junction bases not matched to a gene: 6. Germline loops: CDR1 SGHTA, CDR2 FQGNSA. The CDR3 has 16 residues. The CDR3 loop reads CASSRRTGTTNEKLFF. In DNA, the CDR3 is TGTGCCAGCAGCCGCCGGACAGGCACAACTAATGAAAAACTGTTTTTT.

This rearrangement joins TRBV6-5 to TRBJ1-5; D is unclear. CDR1 is MNHEY, CDR2 SVGAGI, per germline. CDR3 length equals 11 residues. Trimming removed 7 bases from V and 6 bases from J, with 7 bases in between. In DNA, the CDR3 is TGTGCCAGCAACGATCGTCAGCCCCAGCATTTT. Its translation is CASNDRQPQHF.

The chain couples TRBV4-2 to TRBJ2-3, with 13 bases aligning to TRBD2. Germline V CDR1 and CDR2: LGHNA, YNFKEQ. The J segment lost 2 bases and the V segment lost 5 bases, leaving 10 bases of the junction unmatched. This CDR3 has 18 residues. The CDR3 spells CASSTRLAGGSITDTQYF. The CDR3 DNA reads TGTGCCAGCAGCACCCGACTAGCGGGGGGATCCATCACAGATACGCAGTATTTT.

This clone was found once. The J gene is TRBJ1-6, the V gene TRBV5-1, with 9 bases lining up with TRBD1. Germline V lookup: CDR1 SGHRS, CDR2 YFSETQ. CDR3 length: 17 residues. Losses at the gene ends were 5 bases for V and 7 bases for J; bases not matched to a gene: 13. CDR3: CASSPRPGQGQNSPLHF. CDR3 in DNA: TGCGCCAGCAGTCCCCGTCCTGGACAGGGGCAAAATTCACCCCTCCACTTT. Full variable domain (remainder filled in from reference TRBV5-1 and TRBJ1-6): KAGVTQTPRYLIKTRGQQVTLSCSPISGHRSVSWYQQTPGQGLQFLFEYFSETQRNKGNFPGRFSGRQFSNSRSEMNVSTLELGDSALYLCASSPRPGQGQNSPLHFGNGTRLTVT.

This clone was seen a handful of times. The V and J genes are TRBV18 and TRBJ2-3, with 8 bases aligning to TRBD1. CDR1 is KGHSH, CDR2 LQKENI, per germline. The V gene end was trimmed by 5 bases and the J gene end by 1 base; junction bases not matched to a gene: 2. The CDR3 extends over 14 amino acids. CDR3 sequence: CASSGQGGTDTQYF. The CDR3 DNA follows: TGTGCCAGCTCAGGACAGGGTGGCACAGATACGCAGTATTTT.

This chain links TRBV5-6 with TRBJ1-2; D not resolved. V was shortened by 4 bases and J by 13 bases, with 20 bases between the two germline ends. The length of the CDR3 is 13 residues. Looked up from germline, CDR1 is SGHDT and CDR2 is YYEEEE. CDR3 bases: TGTGCCAGCAGCCCGGAAGTTGCGGCCTCCGGCACCTTC. It specifies CASSPEVAASGTF.

A single count supports this clone. The chain is built from TRBV10-2 and TRBJ2-2; possibly TRBD2 for D (6 bases). V lost 6 bases, J lost 1 base, and 9 bases lay in between. The CDR3 length is 14 residues. Per germline, CDR1 WSHSY and CDR2 SAAADI. The CDR3: CASRGLMNTGELFF. In DNA, the CDR3 is TGCGCCAGCAGGGGACTGATGAACACCGGGGAGCTGTTTTTT.

This clone was detected once. The V call is TRBV4-1, the J call TRBJ1-6; the D gene is possibly TRBD1 (5 bases). There are 19 residues in the CDR3. Germline V CDR1 and CDR2: MGHRA, YSYEKL. The V gene lost 1 base and the J gene lost 3 bases, with 19 bases spanning the gap. The CDR3 nucleotides read TGCGCCAGCAGCCAAGGGCCTACCACCGGGACGGACTATAATTCACCCCTCCACTTT. This sequence encodes CASSQGPTTGTDYNSPLHF.

J is TRBJ2-7 and V is TRBV7-9; D unresolved. V lost 5 bases, J lost 3 bases, and 8 bases lay in between. The germline V gene has CDR1 SEHNR and CDR2 FQNEAQ (reference sequence). CDR3 length: 12 residues. The chain's CDR3 is CASSRTYYEQYF. The DNA of the CDR3 is TGTGCCAGCAGCCGGACCTACTACGAGCAGTACTTC.

This chain joins TRBV2 and TRBJ2-6; D perhaps matches TRBD1 (5 bases). With 7 bases removed from V and 0 bases from J, the gap between germline ends came to 7 bases. Germline V gene data show CDR1 as SNHLY and CDR2 as FYNNEI. This CDR3 has 14 amino acids. This CDR3 is CASTGPSGANVLTF. The CDR3 DNA follows: TGTGCCAGCACAGGGCCCTCTGGGGCCAACGTCCTGACTTTC.

V gene TRBV28 combines with J gene TRBJ1-2; 7 bases align to TRBD1. The CDR3 sequence is 15 residues long. After removal of 5 bases from V and 4 bases from J, the junction contained 10 bases not matched to a gene. Per germline, CDR1 MDHEN and CDR2 SYDVKM. CDR3 coding DNA: TGTGCCAGCAGTACGAAAGTAGGGGGCGCCTATGGCTACACCTTC. Its protein is CASSTKVGGAYGYTF.

The chain uses TRBV12-5 and TRBJ1-1; maybe TRBD1 (5 bases). Germline CDR1 and CDR2: LGHNT and FRNRAP. This CDR3 has 12 residues. Trimming left V 7 bases short and J 7 bases short, with 13 bases between. The CDR3 sequence is CASAPVGGEAFF. The CDR3 region has the DNA TGTGCTAGTGCCCCTGTGGGGGGTGAAGCTTTCTTT.

The genes are TRBV28 and TRBJ1-1; unclear D gene. V lost 5 bases to trimming and J lost 2 bases, with 6 bases between them. Germline V lookup: CDR1 MDHEN, CDR2 SYDVKM. The CDR3 length is 12 residues. The CDR3 DNA follows: TGTGCCAGCAGTCCTACCAACACTGAAGCTTTCTTT. Amino acids: CASSPTNTEAFF.

The rearrangement uses TRBV30 and TRBJ2-2; D is perhaps TRBD2 (6 bases). The V end lost 2 bases, the J end lost 5 bases, and 12 bases lay between the germline ends. Germline V lookup: CDR1 GTSNPN, CDR2 SVGIG (reference sequence). This CDR3 region has 14 residues. As DNA, the CDR3 is TGTGCCTGGAGTCGGCGGGGAGGAACCGGGGAGCTGTTTTTT. It translates to CAWSRRGGTGELFF.

This rearrangement joins TRBV25-1 to TRBJ2-7; D is unresolved. V was cut by 1 base and J by 3 bases, with 7 bases left in between. The CDR3 contains 13 residues. CDR1 and CDR2 from the germline V gene are MGHDK and SYGVNS. The CDR3 sequence is CASSESPNYEQYF. CDR3 bases: TGTGCCAGCAGTGAATCCCCTAACTACGAGCAGTACTTC.

This sequence joins TRBV19 and TRBJ2-1; D tentatively fits TRBD1 or TRBD2 (5 bases each). The CDR3 contains 16 residues. V lost 10 bases and J lost 5, with 24 bases in between. Germline CDR1 is LNHDA and CDR2 is SQIVND (reference sequence). Written as DNA, the CDR3 is TGTGCCACTCAAAATCCGGGACCCGCTACAAACAATGAGCAGTTCTTC. It yields the protein CATQNPGPATNNEQFF. Using reference TRBV19 and TRBJ2-1 for the parts outside the CDR3, the full variable domain is DGGITQSPKYLFRKEGQNVTLSCEQNLNHDAMYWYRQDPGQGLRLIYYSQIVNDFQKGDIAEGYSVSREKKESFPLTVTSAQKNPTAFYLCATQNPGPATNNEQFFGPGTRLTVL.

The V call is TRBV6-1, the J call TRBJ2-7; 8 nucleotides align to TRBD2. CDR3 length equals 14 residues. V dropped 7 bases and J dropped 4; count of bases not matched to a gene: 9. Germline lookup yields CDR1 MNHNS and CDR2 SASEGT. DNA for the CDR3: TGTGCCAGCACGACCCAGCGGGGGCCATACGAGCAGTACTTC. Protein product: CASTTQRGPYEQYF.

V is TRBV23-1 and J is TRBJ1-5; D remains unclear. TRBV23-1 is filed as an ORF, its function uncertain. The CDR3 loop spans 15 amino acids. Trimming pared 4 bases from V and 1 base from J, leaving 11 bases between. The CDR3 nucleotides read TGCGCCAGCAGTCGCCCTGGGCACAGCAATCAGCCCCAGCATTTT. Amino acids: CASSRPGHSNQPQHF.

The V and J genes are TRBV7-9 and TRBJ2-3, with TRBD2 matching 7 bases. The CDR3 loop spans 12 amino acids. From germline, CDR1 is SEHNR and CDR2 FQNEAQ (reference sequence). V lost 5 bases and J lost 5; bases outside the gene matches: 1. The DNA for the CDR3 is TGTGCCAGCAGCACTAGCGAAGATACGCAGTATTTT. Protein sequence: CASSTSEDTQYF.

The V gene is TRBV20-1, the J gene TRBJ2-5; tentatively, D is TRBD2 (6 bases). CDR1 is DFQATT, CDR2 SNEGSKA, per germline (reference sequence). The CDR3 consists of 11 residues. With 6 bases removed from V and 5 bases from J, the gap between germline ends came to 10 bases. The CDR3 region is CSAEGRETQYF. CDR3 in DNA: TGCAGTGCGGAGGGGCGGGAGACCCAGTACTTC.

The chain joins TRBV6-1 to TRBJ1-3; 7 bases agree with TRBD1. Germline V gene data show CDR1 as MNHNS and CDR2 as SASEGT. The trim removed 2 bases at V and 0 bases at J, leaving 4 bases unmatched. This CDR3 comprises 16 residues. CDR3 coding DNA: TGTGCCAGCAGTGAACACAGGGGCAGCTCTGGAAACACCATATATTTT. It translates to CASSEHRGSSGNTIYF.

About this clone itself: This sample includes further DNA sequences coding for the same CDR3. The V and J genes are TRBV7-9 and TRBJ2-1, with D maybe TRBD1 (6 bases). The V end lost 0 bases, the J end lost 1 base, and 13 bases lay between the germline ends. Germline V CDR1 and CDR2: SEHNR, FQNEAQ (reference sequence). The CDR3 extends over 17 amino acids. The CDR3 DNA follows: TGTGCCAGCAGCTTAGCGCCCGGCAGGGGTTCCTACAATGAGCAGTTCTTC. Its protein is CASSLAPGRGSYNEQFF.

The CDR3 sequence: CAWSIGGASNEQFF. The CDR3 region has the DNA TGTGCCTGGAGTATTGGAGGGGCGTCGAATGAGCAGTTCTTC. This chain joins TRBV30 and TRBJ2-1, with D possibly matching TRBD2 (6 bases). This CDR3 has 14 amino acids. The ends were cut back, 2 bases at V and 7 bases at J, with 15 bases in the middle. In germline, CDR1 is GTSNPN, CDR2 SVGIG (reference sequence).

The CDR3 loop reads CASSLGSGADIQYF. CDR3 in DNA: TGCGCCAGCAGTCTGGGGTCAGGGGCCGACATTCAGTACTTC. The gene calls are TRBV5-1 and TRBJ2-4; perhaps TRBD1 as D (6 bases). This CDR3 spans 14 amino acids. The germline V gene has CDR1 SGHRS and CDR2 YFSETQ. Trimming stripped 5 bases from V and 8 bases from J, with 17 bases between.

This chain links TRBV18 with TRBJ2-7, with D hard to call. This CDR3 comprises 12 residues. V lost 1 base and J 8 bases, leaving 9 bases between the germline ends. Per the germline V gene, CDR1 is KGHSH and CDR2 is LQKENI. CDR3 in amino acids: CASSPQGRQQYF. In nucleotides, the CDR3 is TGTGCCAGCTCACCACAGGGTAGACAGCAGTACTTC.

This clone was counted once. The chain carries TRBV7-3 and TRBJ2-5; possibly TRBD2 for D (6 bases). V dropped 1 base and J dropped 4 bases, with 22 bases sitting between them. Germline V CDR1 and CDR2: SGHTA, FQGTGA. This CDR3 comprises 18 residues. The CDR3 nucleotides read TGTGCCAGCAGCTTAATCCCCCTCTCCGGAGCGGAGGGAGAGACCCAGTACTTC. This sequence encodes CASSLIPLSGAEGETQYF.

This chain connects TRBV20-1 to TRBJ1-5; D uncertain. Germline CDR1 reads DFQATT; CDR2 reads SNEGSKA (reference sequence). This CDR3 has 11 amino acids. Between the trimmed V and J ends, which lost 6 bases and 3 bases, there was a span of 6 bases. The CDR3 DNA is TGCAGTGCCAGCAACAATCAGCCCCAGCATTTT. It translates to CSASNNQPQHF.

The V gene is TRBV5-6, the J gene TRBJ2-3; D ambiguous. The germline V gene encodes CDR1 SGHDT and CDR2 YYEEEE. V shed 1 base and J shed 0 bases, with 6 bases lying between them. The CDR3 runs to 14 residues. The CDR3 DNA sequence: TGTGCCAGCAGCTTGCCGGACAGCACAGATACGCAGTATTTT. This codes for CASSLPDSTDTQYF.